The next 24 T cell receptor beta chains were all read from a single sample in a study of cytomegalovirus exposure and HLA in healthy donors. 13 Jbeta primers and 60 Vbeta primers were used for the PCR. Clones were sequenced by immunoSEQ multiplex PCR, and TCRdb holds only the in-frame ones, with some missing. The sample yields under 150,000 clones, 78% seen once. The specimen sequenced was PBMCs. All receptors come from a woman aged 35 to 49 in good health and CMV-seronegative.

This clone showed up just a few times. The genes are TRBV18 and TRBJ2-1; possible D gene TRBD2, 5 bases. This CDR3 contains 13 residues. Germline CDR1 reads KGHSH; CDR2 reads LQKENI. V lost 4 bases and J 6 bases, leaving 10 bases between the germline ends. The CDR3: CASSRGEGNEQFF. The CDR3 region has the DNA TGTGCCAGCTCACGGGGAGAGGGCAATGAGCAGTTCTTC.

The genes are TRBV27 and TRBJ2-5; possible D gene TRBD2, 6 bases. Trimming took off 1 base at V and 5 bases at J, with 23 bases between the two ends. This CDR3 region has 18 residues. Germline V gene data show CDR1 as MNHEY and CDR2 as SMNVEV (reference sequence). CDR3 coding DNA: TGTGCCAGCAGTTTATATTCAGCGGGTACGCTAAGATGGGAGACCCAGTACTTC. Amino acid sequence: CASSLYSAGTLRWETQYF.

The chain combines TRBV5-4 with TRBJ1-1; weak D call: TRBD1 (5 bases). The germline gives CDR1 SGHNT, CDR2 YYREEE (reference sequence). The CDR3 totals 18 residues. Trimming removed 1 base from V and 5 bases from J, with 24 bases in between. CDR3 loop: CASSLTKNPGLPGTEAFF. Written as DNA, the CDR3 is TGTGCCAGCAGCTTGACCAAGAACCCGGGACTCCCGGGGACTGAAGCTTTCTTT.

This chain links TRBV5-1 with TRBJ2-3; 13 bases agree with TRBD2. After removal of 0 bases from V and 1 base from J, the junction contained 5 bases not matched to a gene. The CDR3 covers 18 residues. Germline CDR1 SGHRS, CDR2 YFSETQ. CDR3 residues: CASSLGGLAGAGTDTQYF. CDR3 nucleotides: TGCGCCAGCAGCTTGGGAGGACTAGCGGGAGCCGGCACAGATACGCAGTATTTT. Variable domain in full (rest from reference TRBV5-1 and TRBJ2-3): KAGVTQTPRYLIKTRGQQVTLSCSPISGHRSVSWYQQTPGQGLQFLFEYFSETQRNKGNFPGRFSGRQFSNSRSEMNVSTLELGDSALYLCASSLGGLAGAGTDTQYFGPGTRLTVL.

The chain combines TRBV5-1 with TRBJ1-3, with D tentatively TRBD1 (6 bases). V lost 4 bases and J 4 bases, leaving 15 bases between the germline ends. CDR1 and CDR2 (germline): SGHRS, YFSETQ. This CDR3 spans 15 amino acids. CDR3 residues: CASSQTTGAGNTIYF. DNA for the CDR3: TGCGCCAGCAGCCAGACGACAGGAGCGGGAAACACCATATATTTT.

The V call is TRBV5-6, the J call TRBJ2-7, with D perhaps TRBD1 (5 bases). Germline CDR1 SGHDT, CDR2 YYEEEE. Between the trimmed V and J ends, which lost 1 base and 4 bases, there was a span of 18 bases. CDR3 size: 16 residues. The CDR3 sequence: CASSLYVQGEEYEQYF. DNA for the CDR3: TGTGCCAGCAGCTTGTATGTGCAGGGCGAAGAGTACGAGCAGTACTTC.

The chain has TRBV5-6 and TRBJ2-1; 11 nucleotides line up with TRBD2. From germline, CDR1 is SGHDT and CDR2 YYEEEE. The V segment lost 4 bases and the J segment 3 bases; nucleotides outside the gene matches: 6. The CDR3 runs 16 residues. CDR3 nucleotide sequence: TGTGCCAGCAGCCCTTCTCTAGCGGGGGGCTACAATGAGCAGTTCTTC. Translation gives CASSPSLAGGYNEQFF.

Here the CDR3 reads CASSLGPSSSGGTKGYTF. For the CDR3, the DNA is TGTGCCAGCAGCTTAGGCCCTTCCTCCTCCGGGGGGACGAAAGGCTACACCTTC. J is TRBJ1-2 and V is TRBV11-2; D possibly corresponds to TRBD1 (5 bases). CDR1 is SGHAT and CDR2 is FQNNGV in the germline V gene. Between the trimmed V and J ends, which lost 1 base and 8 bases, there was a span of 26 bases. The CDR3 has 18 residues.

The chain has TRBV28 and TRBJ2-1, with TRBD2 identical over 8 bases. Germline V gene sequence: CDR1 MDHEN, CDR2 SYDVKM. The CDR3 runs to 14 residues. Trimming at V came to 5 bases and at J to 7 bases, leaving 7 bases not matched to a gene. The CDR3 DNA reads TGTGCCAGCAGTCCCACCGGGACTAGGAATGAGCAGTTCTTC. It encodes CASSPTGTRNEQFF.

V is TRBV9 and J is TRBJ2-1; D is unclear. Per the germline V gene, CDR1 is SGDLS and CDR2 is YYNGEE. The CDR3 consists of 14 residues. With 0 bases removed from V and 2 bases from J, the gap between germline ends came to 6 bases. CDR3 region: CASSVGDPYNEQFF. As DNA, the CDR3 is TGTGCCAGCAGCGTAGGCGATCCCTACAATGAGCAGTTCTTC.

The chain recombines TRBV13 with TRBJ2-2, with a tentative D call TRBD1 (7 bases). Trimming left V 5 bases short and J 4 bases short, with 14 bases between. The CDR3 extends over 15 amino acids. In germline, CDR1 is PRHDT, CDR2 FYEKMQ (reference sequence). CDR3 in amino acids: CASSLPQGGTGELFF. The CDR3 coding sequence is TGTGCCAGCAGCCTTCCCCAGGGGGGCACCGGGGAGCTGTTTTTT.

The chain carries TRBV2 and TRBJ2-5; the D gene is possibly TRBD1 (6 bases). From germline, CDR1 is SNHLY and CDR2 FYNNEI. The CDR3 spans 15 residues. Trimming stripped 5 bases from V and 3 bases from J, with 16 bases between. The CDR3 region has the DNA TGTGCCAGCAGTCCGACCGGGACATTTAAAGAGACCCAGTACTTC. Protein product: CASSPTGTFKETQYF.

V and J are TRBV7-2 and TRBJ1-5; D ambiguous. CDR3 size: 13 residues. CDR1 is SGHTA, CDR2 FQGNSA, per germline. V shed 2 bases and J shed 3 bases, with 5 bases lying between them. CDR3 sequence: CASSLQNNQPQHF. As DNA, the CDR3 is TGTGCCAGCAGCTTACAGAACAATCAGCCCCAGCATTTT.

The V and J genes are TRBV11-3 and TRBJ1-1, with 8 bases matching TRBD1. V gave up 4 bases and J gave up 4 bases; unmatched junction bases: 5. The V gene's germline CDR1 is SGHNT and CDR2 YENEEA. The CDR3 has 14 residues. The CDR3 spells CASSSRGPVTEAFF. CDR3 coding DNA: TGTGCCAGCAGCTCCAGGGGGCCGGTCACTGAAGCTTTCTTT.

V and J are TRBV7-9 and TRBJ2-2; the D is unclear. V was shortened by 1 base and J by 12 bases, with 15 bases between the two germline ends. This CDR3 spans 14 amino acids. CDR1 is SEHNR and CDR2 is FQNEAQ in the germline V gene (reference sequence). The DNA for the CDR3 is TGTGCCAGCAGCTTAGATAGCTCTCGAGGAAAGCTGTTTTTT. Translating it yields CASSLDSSRGKLFF.

The chain is built from TRBV10-2 and TRBJ1-5; D not certain. CDR3 length equals 13 residues. Germline V CDR1 and CDR2: WSHSY, SAAADI. V lost 7 bases to trimming and J lost 3 bases, with 10 bases between them. The CDR3 sequence is CASKATDNQPQHF. In nucleotides, the CDR3 is TGCGCCAGCAAGGCAACAGACAATCAGCCCCAGCATTTT.

The chain couples TRBV11-2 to TRBJ2-5; TRBD2 agrees at 7 bases. Trimming removed 4 bases from V and 9 bases from J; junction bases left unmatched: 14. The germline gives CDR1 SGHAT, CDR2 FQNNGV. This CDR3 comprises 15 residues. CDR3: CASSSLGGVGLAQYF. The DNA for the CDR3 is TGTGCCAGCAGCTCCCTTGGGGGGGTGGGATTGGCCCAGTACTTC. Variable domain in full (rest from reference TRBV11-2 and TRBJ2-5): EAGVAQSPRYKIIEKRQSVAFWCNPISGHATLYWYQQILGQGPKLLIQFQNNGVVDDSQLPKDRFSAERLKGVDSTLKIQPAKLEDSAVYLCASSSLGGVGLAQYFGPGTRLLVL.

The chain couples TRBV28 to TRBJ2-7; D not resolved. V lost 4 bases, J lost 6 bases, and 16 bases lay in between. The CDR3 contains 14 residues. In germline, CDR1 is MDHEN, CDR2 SYDVKM. The CDR3 bases are TGTGCCAGCAGTTACTCAATGGAGACGCCCGAGCAGTACTTC. Translated: CASSYSMETPEQYF.

J is TRBJ2-3 and V is TRBV14; a weak D match, TRBD1 (6 bases). Trimming cost V 0 bases and J 5 bases, with 15 bases left between them. The CDR3 covers 16 residues. Germline V gene data show CDR1 as SGHDN and CDR2 as FVKESK. In DNA form, the CDR3 reads TGTGCCAGCAGCCAAGACCTCGCCAGGGGAAAAGATACGCAGTATTTT. Protein product: CASSQDLARGKDTQYF.

This clone was seen a few times. The rearrangement links TRBV7-2 to TRBJ2-3; 13 nucleotides match TRBD2. V shed 10 bases, J shed 1 base, and the junction held 5 bases outside the gene matches. CDR1 is SGHTA and CDR2 is FQGNSA in the germline V gene. The CDR3 is made up of 15 amino acids. CDR3 coding DNA: TGTGCCACTAGGACTAGCGGGGGCCGCACAGATACGCAGTATTTT. Its translation: CATRTSGGRTDTQYF.

V gene TRBV10-3 combines with J gene TRBJ2-5, with D maybe TRBD2 (7 bases). Germline V gives CDR1 ENHRY, CDR2 SYGVKD. The CDR3 consists of 16 residues. Trimming removed 0 bases at V and 5 bases at J, with 16 bases between. The CDR3, as DNA: TGTGCCATCAGTGAGTCGTCAGGGGAGGGCTGGGAGACCCAGTACTTC. Amino acid sequence: CAISESSGEGWETQYF.

The chain is built from TRBV7-9 and TRBJ2-5; maybe TRBD1 (6 bases). The CDR3 spans 15 residues. Germline V gene lookup returns CDR1 SEHNR and CDR2 FQNEAQ (reference sequence). V lost 3 bases and J lost 5, with 16 bases in between. As DNA, the CDR3 is TGTGCCAGCAGCTTTTATACAGGGATGGGTGAGACCCAGTACTTC. Its translation is CASSFYTGMGETQYF.

The V and J genes are TRBV5-8 and TRBJ2-3, with 12 bases fitting TRBD1. The CDR3 is made up of 17 amino acids. Germline CDR1 SGHTS, CDR2 YDEGEE. V trimming: 4 bases; J trimming: 4 bases; junction bases outside the gene matches: 10. CDR3 loop: CASSGVGDRGPADTQYF. As DNA, the CDR3 is TGTGCCAGCAGCGGGGTAGGGGACAGGGGGCCGGCAGATACGCAGTATTTT.

This chain joins TRBV5-1 and TRBJ1-4; TRBD1 matches at 8 bases. The germline V gene encodes CDR1 SGHRS and CDR2 YFSETQ. This CDR3 spans 14 amino acids. The V segment lost 2 bases and the J segment 8 bases; nucleotides outside the gene matches: 5. The CDR3 protein is CASSLMTGEEKLFF. CDR3 DNA: TGCGCCAGCAGCTTAATGACAGGGGAAGAAAAACTGTTTTTT.